One and the same sample provided the 17 T cell receptor beta chains below, sequenced in a study of pediatric ulcerative colitis. This table comes from immunoSEQ multiplex PCR, and its TCRdb copy is limited to in-frame clones, with some not included. The sample lists 55,000 to 80,000 clones, 75% to 85% occurring once. Sequences were obtained from blood. The receptors shown here come from a boy aged 10-17 years with moderate ulcerative colitis.

This clone has only one observation. V gene TRBV18 combines with J gene TRBJ2-3; D is ambiguous. Looked up from germline, CDR1 is KGHSH and CDR2 is LQKENI. The V end was cut by 2 bases, the J end by 5 bases, with 11 bases between. The CDR3 is 14 amino acids. The DNA for the CDR3 is TGTGCCAGCTCACCAAGTAATTTGGGAGATACGCAGTATTTT. It is translated as CASSPSNLGDTQYF.

The V gene is TRBV20-1, the J gene TRBJ2-7, with a weak D call TRBD2 (5 bases). This CDR3 region has 11 residues. V lost 6 bases and J 7 bases, leaving 13 bases between the germline ends. Per germline, CDR1 DFQATT and CDR2 SNEGSKA (reference sequence). CDR3: CSALESGEQYF. As DNA, the CDR3 is TGCAGTGCACTGGAGTCGGGGGAGCAGTACTTC.

V is TRBV30 and J is TRBJ2-5; D is possibly TRBD1 or TRBD2 (6 bases each). With the DNA end fitting TRBJ2-7 better, the J assignment may be wrong. The CDR3 sequence is 13 residues long. Germline CDR1 GTSNPN, CDR2 SVGIG (reference sequence). In DNA, the CDR3 is TGTGCCGCCGGGCCTCAGGGGAGGTACGAGCAGTACTTC. Encoded protein: CAAGPQGRYEQYF.

V is TRBV5-4 and J is TRBJ1-1; 10 positions agree with TRBD1. The CDR3 totals 16 residues. Germline loops: CDR1 SGHNT, CDR2 YYREEE (reference sequence). V lost 8 bases to trimming and J lost 0 bases; unmatched junction nucleotides: 10. The CDR3 region has the DNA TGTGCCAGAACGACAGGGGGCTTGTCTATGAACACTGAAGCTTTCTTT. Residues: CARTTGGLSMNTEAFF.

The J gene is TRBJ1-4, the V gene TRBV18; D unresolved. Trimming shortened V by 3 bases and J by 0 bases, and 11 bases separated the two germline ends. The CDR3 sequence is 16 residues long. Germline V gene sequence: CDR1 KGHSH, CDR2 LQKENI. CDR3 nucleotides: TGTGCCAGCTCACCCTCTCAGAGTGCAACTAATGAAAAACTGTTTTTT. Protein sequence: CASSPSQSATNEKLFF.

CDR3 loop: CASRKIQGGTQYF. CDR3 coding DNA: TGTGCCAGCAGAAAAATTCAGGGTGGGACCCAGTACTTC. The rearrangement joins TRBV27 to TRBJ2-5, with TRBD1 as a possible D gene (5 bases). The CDR3 totals 13 residues. CDR1 and CDR2 from the germline V gene are MNHEY and SMNVEV (reference sequence). Trimming left V 6 bases short and J 7 bases short, with 15 bases between.

This chain connects TRBV9 to TRBJ2-2; 11 nucleotides line up with TRBD1. Looked up from germline, CDR1 is SGDLS and CDR2 is YYNGEE. The CDR3 is 15 residues long. With 4 bases clipped from V and 7 bases from J, the junction kept 6 bases outside the gene matches. The CDR3 DNA follows: TGTGCCAGCAGCTCCGGACAGGGGGCGGGCGGGGAGCTGTTTTTT. Translation gives CASSSGQGAGGELFF.

The table lists this clone with a few counts. This chain uses TRBV5-4 with TRBJ1-1, with TRBD1 matching 9 bases. From germline, CDR1 is SGHNT and CDR2 YYREEE (reference sequence). The trim removed 5 bases at V and 5 bases at J, leaving 4 bases unmatched. The length of the CDR3 is 13 residues. The CDR3 DNA sequence: TGTGCCAGCAGGGACAGGGGCGGAACTGAAGCTTTCTTT. Encoded protein: CASRDRGGTEAFF.

The chain combines TRBV7-2 with TRBJ1-3; D unclear. The CDR3 extends over 14 amino acids. V shed 3 bases and J shed 0 bases, with 6 bases lying between them. Germline V CDR1 and CDR2: SGHTA, FQGNSA. CDR3 amino acids: CASSLESSGNTIYF. The DNA of the CDR3 is TGTGCCAGCAGCTTGGAGAGCTCTGGAAACACCATATATTTT.

The rearrangement uses TRBV27 and TRBJ2-7; the match to TRBD2 covers 9 bases. This CDR3 spans 16 amino acids. Per germline, CDR1 MNHEY and CDR2 SMNVEV (reference sequence). Trimming removed 5 bases from V and 2 bases from J; junction bases left unmatched: 10. The chain's CDR3 is CASSALGLARAYEQYF. CDR3 sequence (DNA): TGTGCCAGCAGTGCTCTAGGACTAGCGCGAGCCTACGAGCAGTACTTC.

This clone was detected only once. The chain couples TRBV5-1 to TRBJ1-1, with D unclear. V was pared by 3 bases and J by 3 bases, with 12 bases between. The CDR3 spans 14 residues. The germline V gene has CDR1 SGHRS and CDR2 YFSETQ. The CDR3 DNA reads as TGCGCCAGCAGCTCCGGCGGCGCGTACACTGAAGCTTTCTTT. It encodes CASSSGGAYTEAFF.

CDR3 protein: CASSWAAGTTYEQYF. The CDR3 region has the DNA TGTGCCAGCAGCTGGGCCGCGGGAACAACCTACGAGCAGTACTTC. J is TRBJ2-7 and V is TRBV11-2, with D perhaps matching TRBD2 (6 bases). The germline gives CDR1 SGHAT, CDR2 FQNNGV. The germline V and J ends were trimmed by 4 bases and 2 bases, with 15 bases remaining between them. The CDR3 contains 15 residues. Together with reference TRBV11-2 and TRBJ2-7, the CDR3 gives the full variable domain: EAGVAQSPRYKIIEKRQSVAFWCNPISGHATLYWYQQILGQGPKLLIQFQNNGVVDDSQLPKDRFSAERLKGVDSTLKIQPAKLEDSAVYLCASSWAAGTTYEQYFGPGTRLTVT.

V and J are TRBV25-1 and TRBJ2-5, with 12 bases fitting TRBD1. With 4 bases clipped from V and 6 bases from J, the junction kept 3 bases outside the gene matches. Looked up from germline, CDR1 is MGHDK and CDR2 is SYGVNS. This CDR3 is built from 14 residues. Written as DNA, the CDR3 is TGTGCCAGCAGTGGACGGGACAGGGGGCAGACCCAGTACTTC. Translation gives CASSGRDRGQTQYF.

The chain employs TRBV30 and TRBJ2-1; TRBD1 aligns across 7 bases. This CDR3 region has 14 residues. The germline V gene encodes CDR1 GTSNPN and CDR2 SVGIG (reference sequence). V dropped 3 bases and J dropped 5; count of bases not matched to a gene: 7. The CDR3 region has the DNA TGTGCCTGGAGGACAGGGTTTGTGAACAATGAGCAGTTCTTC. This sequence encodes CAWRTGFVNNEQFF.

This clone was counted once. The V and J genes are TRBV10-3 and TRBJ1-4; no clear D gene. The CDR3 covers 13 residues. Germline V lookup: CDR1 ENHRY, CDR2 SYGVKD. V lost 0 bases and J 8 bases, leaving 7 bases between the germline ends. CDR3 in amino acids: CAISESQVEKLFF. The DNA of the CDR3 is TGTGCCATCAGTGAGTCCCAGGTAGAAAAACTGTTTTTT.

The chain has TRBV19 and TRBJ1-5, with D uncertain. The length of the CDR3 is 16 residues. Germline loops: CDR1 LNHDA, CDR2 SQIVND (reference sequence). V shed 1 base and J shed 0 bases, with 10 bases lying between them. The CDR3 DNA reads as TGTGCCAGTAGTATAGGTGGCGGGTATAGCAATCAGCCCCAGCATTTT. Amino acids: CASSIGGGYSNQPQHF.

The rearrangement uses TRBV5-5 and TRBJ2-2; TRBD1 might be the D (5 bases). The CDR3 has 17 amino acids. V lost 2 bases, J lost 4 bases, and 18 bases lay in between. Germline V gives CDR1 SGHKS, CDR2 YYEKEE (reference sequence). The CDR3 DNA is TGTGCCAGCAGCTTAGGTCCAGGGTTTGTAGGCACCGGGGAGCTGTTTTTT. Translation: CASSLGPGFVGTGELFF.